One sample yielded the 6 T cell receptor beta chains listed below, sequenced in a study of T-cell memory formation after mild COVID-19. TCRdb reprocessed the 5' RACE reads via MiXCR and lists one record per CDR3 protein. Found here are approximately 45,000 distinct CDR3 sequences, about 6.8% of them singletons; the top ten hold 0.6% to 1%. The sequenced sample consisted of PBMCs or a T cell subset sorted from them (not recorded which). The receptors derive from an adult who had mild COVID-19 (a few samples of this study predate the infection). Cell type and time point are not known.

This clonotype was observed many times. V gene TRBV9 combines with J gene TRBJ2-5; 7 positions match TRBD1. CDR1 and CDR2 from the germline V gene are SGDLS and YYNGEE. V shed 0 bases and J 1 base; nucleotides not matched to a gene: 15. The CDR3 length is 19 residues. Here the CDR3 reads CASSVATTGMRGRQETQYF. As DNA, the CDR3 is TGTGCCAGCAGCGTAGCTACTACGGGTATGAGGGGGCGCCAAGAGACCCAGTACTTC.

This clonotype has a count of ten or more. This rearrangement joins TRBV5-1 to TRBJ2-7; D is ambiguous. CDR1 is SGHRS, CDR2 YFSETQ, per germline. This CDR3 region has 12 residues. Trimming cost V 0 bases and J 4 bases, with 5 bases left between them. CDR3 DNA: TGCGCCAGCAGCTTGGGTCAGTACGAGCAGTACTTC. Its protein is CASSLGQYEQYF.

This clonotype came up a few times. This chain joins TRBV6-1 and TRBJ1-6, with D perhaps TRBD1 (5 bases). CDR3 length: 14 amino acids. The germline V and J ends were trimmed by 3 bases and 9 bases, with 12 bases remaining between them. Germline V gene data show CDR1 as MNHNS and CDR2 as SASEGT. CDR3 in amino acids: CASSERGRSSPLHF. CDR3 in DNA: TGTGCCAGCAGTGAGAGGGGTCGGAGTTCACCCCTCCACTTT.

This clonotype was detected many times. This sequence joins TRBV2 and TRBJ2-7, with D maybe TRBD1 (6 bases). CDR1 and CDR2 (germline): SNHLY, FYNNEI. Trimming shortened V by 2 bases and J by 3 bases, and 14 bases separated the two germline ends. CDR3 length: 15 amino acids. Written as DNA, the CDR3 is TGTGCCAGCAGTGAAATAGGACAGCTTTACTACGAGCAGTACTTC. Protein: CASSEIGQLYYEQYF.

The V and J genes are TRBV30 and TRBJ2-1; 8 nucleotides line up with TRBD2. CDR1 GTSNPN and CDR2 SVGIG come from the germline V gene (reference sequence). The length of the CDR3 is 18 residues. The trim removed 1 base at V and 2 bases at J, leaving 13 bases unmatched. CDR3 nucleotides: TGTGCCTGGAGTGCGGTCGGGAGGGCCGGTCCCACCTACAATGAGCAGTTCTTC. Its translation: CAWSAVGRAGPTYNEQFF.

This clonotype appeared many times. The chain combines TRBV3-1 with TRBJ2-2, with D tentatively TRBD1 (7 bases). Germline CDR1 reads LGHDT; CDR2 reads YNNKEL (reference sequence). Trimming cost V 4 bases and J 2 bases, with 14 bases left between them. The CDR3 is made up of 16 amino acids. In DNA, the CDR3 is TGTGCCAGCAGCCCTAACAGGGGAGGTAACACCGGGGAGCTGTTTTTT. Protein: CASSPNRGGNTGELFF. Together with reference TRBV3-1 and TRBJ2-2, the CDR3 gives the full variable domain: DTAVSQTPKYLVTQMGNDKSIKCEQNLGHDTMYWYKQDSKKFLKIMFSYNNKELIINETVPNRFSPKSPDKAHLNLHINSLELGDSAVYFCASSPNRGGNTGELFFGEGSRLTVL.